Each of the 4 T cell receptor beta chains below was sequenced from the same sample in a study of vaccination effects on CD4 cells after COVID-19. Generated by immunoSEQ multiplex PCR, the TCRdb table keeps only in-frame clones and is missing some. In the table there are tens of thousands of clones, about three quarters of which are singletons. These receptors have no known antigen. ViraFEST assay sequencing came after antigen-specific CD4+ T cells were expanded with viral peptide pools. After more than 8 days in culture, the CD4+ T cells were isolated. Testing of the vaccine recipients showed negative nucleocapsid antibodies and no prior SARS-CoV-2 infection. The sample consisted of CD4+ T cells from PBMCs cultured with SARS-CoV-2 spike peptides, taken before COVID-19 vaccination. Receptors were obtained from a human donor who received a COVID-19 vaccine.

The chain recombines TRBV29-1 with TRBJ1-4; tentatively, D is TRBD1 (6 bases). Trimming pared 7 bases from V and 7 bases from J, leaving 13 bases between. CDR1 is SQVTM, CDR2 ANQGSEA, per germline. CDR3 length: 12 amino acids. CDR3 sequence reads: CSAGKGGEKLFF. The CDR3 nucleotides read TGCAGCGCCGGGAAAGGGGGTGAAAAACTGTTTTTT.

The rearrangement links TRBV4-1 to TRBJ2-1, with unresolved D. V was pared by 0 bases and J by 3 bases, with 9 bases between. Germline CDR1 and CDR2: MGHRA and YSYEKL. CDR3 length: 15 residues. The CDR3 DNA sequence: TGCGCCAGCAGCCAAGACGGCGGCCACTACAATGAGCAGTTCTTC. Its translation: CASSQDGGHYNEQFF.

A single count supports this clone. The rearrangement joins TRBV9 to TRBJ2-3; TRBD2 agrees at 16 bases. Germline CDR1 reads SGDLS; CDR2 reads YYNGEE. The CDR3 extends over 19 amino acids. The ends lost 4 bases at V and 5 bases at J; junction bases unmatched: 13. The CDR3 loop is CASSLGTSGGARIEDTQYF. Here the CDR3 DNA reads TGTGCCAGCAGCCTCGGGACTAGCGGGGGGGCCAGGATAGAAGATACGCAGTATTTT.

This chain uses TRBV6-5 with TRBJ1-1; unclear D gene. CDR1 and CDR2 (germline): MNHEY, SVGAGI. V dropped 0 bases and J dropped 3 bases, with 11 bases sitting between them. The CDR3 length is 15 residues. The CDR3 reads CASSYSRLRDTEAFF. DNA of the CDR3: TGTGCCAGCAGTTACTCGCGGCTTAGGGACACTGAAGCTTTCTTT.